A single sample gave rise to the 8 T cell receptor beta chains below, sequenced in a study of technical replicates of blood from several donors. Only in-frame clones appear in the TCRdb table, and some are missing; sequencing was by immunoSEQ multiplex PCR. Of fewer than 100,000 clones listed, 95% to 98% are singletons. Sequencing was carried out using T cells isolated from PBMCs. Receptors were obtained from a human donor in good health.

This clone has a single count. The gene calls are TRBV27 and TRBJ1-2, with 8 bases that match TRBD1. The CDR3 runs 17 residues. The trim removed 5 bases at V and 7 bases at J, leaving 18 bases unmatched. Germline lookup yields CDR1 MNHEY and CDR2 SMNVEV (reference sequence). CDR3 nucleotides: TGTGCCAGCAGTCCGAACATCCGGGACAGGTCACGCGGTGGCTACACCTTC. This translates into CASSPNIRDRSRGGYTF.

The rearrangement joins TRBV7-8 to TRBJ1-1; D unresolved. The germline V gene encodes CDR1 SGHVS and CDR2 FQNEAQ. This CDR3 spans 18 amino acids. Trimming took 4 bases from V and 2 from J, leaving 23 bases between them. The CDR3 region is CASSSFPRTEVSNTEAFF. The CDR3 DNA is TGTGCCAGCAGCTCCTTTCCCAGAACAGAAGTTTCTAACACTGAAGCTTTCTTT.

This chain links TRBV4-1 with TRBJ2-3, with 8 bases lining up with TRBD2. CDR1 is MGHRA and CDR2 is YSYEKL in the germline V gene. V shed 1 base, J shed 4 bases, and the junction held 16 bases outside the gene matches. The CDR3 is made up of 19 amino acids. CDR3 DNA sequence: TGCGCCAGCAGCCAAGCTCCTCAAGGACGGGGGGGCCCATCAGATACGCAGTATTTT. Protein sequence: CASSQAPQGRGGPSDTQYF.

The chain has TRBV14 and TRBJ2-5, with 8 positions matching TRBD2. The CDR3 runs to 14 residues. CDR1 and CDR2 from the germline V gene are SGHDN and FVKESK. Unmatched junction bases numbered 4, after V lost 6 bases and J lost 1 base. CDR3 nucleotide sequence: TGTGCCAGCAGACGCGGGGGGCCCCAAGAGACCCAGTACTTC. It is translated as CASRRGGPQETQYF.

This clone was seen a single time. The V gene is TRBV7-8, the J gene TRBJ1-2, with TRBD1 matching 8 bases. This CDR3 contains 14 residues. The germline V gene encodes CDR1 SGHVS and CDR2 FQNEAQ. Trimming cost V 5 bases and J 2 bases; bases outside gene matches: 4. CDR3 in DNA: TGTGCCAGCAGCCCCCGGACAGGGAACTATGGCTACACCTTC. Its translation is CASSPRTGNYGYTF.

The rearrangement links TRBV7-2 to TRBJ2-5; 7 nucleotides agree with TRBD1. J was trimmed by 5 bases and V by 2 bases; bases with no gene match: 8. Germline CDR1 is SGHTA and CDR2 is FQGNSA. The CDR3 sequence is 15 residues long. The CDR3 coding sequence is TGTGCCAGCAGCTTACAGAAGGGGGCGACGGAGACCCAGTACTTC. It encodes CASSLQKGATETQYF.

CDR3 DNA: TGTGCCAGCAGTCCCCCAACAGGGGAGCAGGCCGGCTACACCTTC. Amino acid sequence: CASSPPTGEQAGYTF. This chain connects TRBV28 to TRBJ1-2; 7 positions agree with TRBD1. The germline V gene has CDR1 MDHEN and CDR2 SYDVKM. Losses at the gene ends were 5 bases for V and 8 bases for J; bases not matched to a gene: 14. The CDR3 loop spans 15 amino acids.

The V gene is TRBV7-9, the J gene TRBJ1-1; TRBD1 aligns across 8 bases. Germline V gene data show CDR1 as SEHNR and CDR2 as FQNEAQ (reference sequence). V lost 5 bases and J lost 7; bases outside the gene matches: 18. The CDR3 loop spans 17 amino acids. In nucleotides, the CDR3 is TGTGCCAGCAGCCCAATCCGGGACAGGTTATTAGATGATGAAGCTTTCTTT. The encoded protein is CASSPIRDRLLDDEAFF.